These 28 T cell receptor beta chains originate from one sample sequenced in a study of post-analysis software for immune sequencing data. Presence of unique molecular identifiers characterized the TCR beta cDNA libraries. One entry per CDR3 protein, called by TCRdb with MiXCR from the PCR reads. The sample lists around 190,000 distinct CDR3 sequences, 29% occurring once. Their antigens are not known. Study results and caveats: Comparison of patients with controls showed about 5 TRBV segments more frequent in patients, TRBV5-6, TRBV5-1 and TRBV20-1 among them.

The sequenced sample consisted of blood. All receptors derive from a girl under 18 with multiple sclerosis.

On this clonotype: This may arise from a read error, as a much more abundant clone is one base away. The CDR3: CASSLVRGGSNEQFF. In DNA form, the CDR3 reads TGCGCCAGCAGCTTGGTCAGGGGGGGTAGCAATGAGCAGTTCTTC. The chain joins TRBV5-1 to TRBJ2-1; TRBD1 or TRBD2 may be the D gene (7 bases each). V was shortened by 0 bases and J by 6 bases, with 13 bases between the two germline ends. The germline V gene has CDR1 SGHRS and CDR2 YFSETQ. The length of the CDR3 is 15 residues.

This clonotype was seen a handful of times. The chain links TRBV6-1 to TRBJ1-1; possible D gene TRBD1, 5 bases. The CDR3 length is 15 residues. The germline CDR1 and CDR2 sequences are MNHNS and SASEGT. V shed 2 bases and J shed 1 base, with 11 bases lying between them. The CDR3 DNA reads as TGTGCCAGCAGTGAAAAGGGAGACAGGAACACTGAAGCTTTCTTT. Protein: CASSEKGDRNTEAFF.

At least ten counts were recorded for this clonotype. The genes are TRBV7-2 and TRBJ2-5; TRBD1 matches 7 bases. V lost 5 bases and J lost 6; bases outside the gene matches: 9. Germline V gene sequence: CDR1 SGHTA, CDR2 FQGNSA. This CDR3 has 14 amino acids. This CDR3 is CASSTGVDLKTQYF. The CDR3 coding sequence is TGTGCCAGCAGCACAGGGGTGGATTTGAAGACCCAGTACTTC.

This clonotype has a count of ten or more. In nucleotides, the CDR3 is TGTGCCAGCAGTGCCCGGGGCAGGGGACATGGCTACACCTTC. Protein sequence: CASSARGRGHGYTF. The V gene is TRBV6-2 or TRBV6-3, the J gene TRBJ1-2; TRBD1 might be the D (6 bases). Deletions cut 5 bases from V and 6 bases from J, with 16 bases between. This CDR3 spans 14 amino acids. From germline, CDR1 is MNHEY and CDR2 SVGEGT.

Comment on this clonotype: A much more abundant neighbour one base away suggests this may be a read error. The CDR3 loop reads CASISGEQVWKTEAFF. Here the CDR3 DNA reads TGTGCCAGCATTTCCGGGGAACAGGTCTGGAAAACTGAAGCTTTCTTT. This chain connects TRBV12-3 or TRBV12-4 to TRBJ1-1; TRBD1 is a possible D gene (5 bases). The CDR3 length is 16 residues. The V end was cut by 7 bases, the J end by 5 bases, with 23 bases between.

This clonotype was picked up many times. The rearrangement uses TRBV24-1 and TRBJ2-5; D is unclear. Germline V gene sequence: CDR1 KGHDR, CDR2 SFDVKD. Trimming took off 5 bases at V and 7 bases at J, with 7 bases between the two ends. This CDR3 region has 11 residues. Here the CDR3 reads CATSAGGTQYF. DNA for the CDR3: TGTGCCACCAGTGCTGGCGGGACCCAGTACTTC.

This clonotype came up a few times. CDR3 protein: CASSFGQPNEAFF. CDR3 DNA sequence: TGTGCCAGCAGTTTTGGGCAGCCGAATGAAGCTTTCTTT. The J gene is TRBJ1-1, the V gene TRBV12-3 or TRBV12-4; D gene ambiguous. Trimming pared 3 bases from V and 7 bases from J, leaving 12 bases between. This CDR3 comprises 13 residues.

This chain's CDR3 is CASSFIQGQPQHF. CDR3 nucleotides: TGTGCCAGCAGTTTTATACAGGGACAGCCCCAGCATTTT. The rearrangement joins TRBV28 to TRBJ1-5; D possibly corresponds to TRBD1 (6 bases). The V end was cut by 3 bases, the J end by 7 bases, with 10 bases between. Germline CDR1 and CDR2: MDHEN and SYDVKM. The CDR3 totals 13 residues.

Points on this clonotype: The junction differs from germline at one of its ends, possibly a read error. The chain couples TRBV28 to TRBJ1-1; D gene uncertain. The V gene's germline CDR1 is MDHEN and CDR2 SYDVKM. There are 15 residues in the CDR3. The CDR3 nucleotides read TGTGCCGGCAGTTTAATGCGGGCTCTAAACACTGAAGCTTTCTTT. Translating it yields CAGSLMRALNTEAFF.

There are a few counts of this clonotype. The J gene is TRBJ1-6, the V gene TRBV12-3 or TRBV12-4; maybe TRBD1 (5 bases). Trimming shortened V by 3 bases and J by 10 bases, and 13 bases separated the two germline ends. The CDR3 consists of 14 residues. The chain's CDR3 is CASSFSDRRSPLHF. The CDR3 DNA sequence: TGTGCCAGCAGTTTCTCTGACAGAAGGTCACCCCTCCACTTT.

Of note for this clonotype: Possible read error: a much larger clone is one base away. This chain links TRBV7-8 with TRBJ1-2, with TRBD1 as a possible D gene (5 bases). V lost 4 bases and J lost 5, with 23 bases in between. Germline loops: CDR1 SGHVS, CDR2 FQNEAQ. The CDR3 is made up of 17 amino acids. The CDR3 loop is CASSSPRGTLMGYGYTF. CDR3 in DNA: TGTGCCAGCAGCTCCCCCCGGGGCACCCTAATGGGGTATGGCTACACCTTC.

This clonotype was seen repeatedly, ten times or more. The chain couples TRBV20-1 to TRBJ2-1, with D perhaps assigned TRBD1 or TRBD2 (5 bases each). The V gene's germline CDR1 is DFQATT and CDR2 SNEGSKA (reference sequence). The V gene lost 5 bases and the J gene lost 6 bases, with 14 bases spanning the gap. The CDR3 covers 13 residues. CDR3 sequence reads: CSAAAGAPNEQFF. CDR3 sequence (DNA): TGCAGTGCTGCGGCCGGGGCCCCCAATGAGCAGTTCTTC.

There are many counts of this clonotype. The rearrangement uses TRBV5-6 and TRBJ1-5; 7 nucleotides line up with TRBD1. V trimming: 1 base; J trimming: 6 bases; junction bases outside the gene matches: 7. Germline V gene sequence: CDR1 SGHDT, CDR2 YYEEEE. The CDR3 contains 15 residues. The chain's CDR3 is CASSLFTGVSQPQHF. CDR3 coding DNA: TGTGCCAGCAGCTTGTTCACAGGGGTCTCTCAGCCCCAGCATTTT.

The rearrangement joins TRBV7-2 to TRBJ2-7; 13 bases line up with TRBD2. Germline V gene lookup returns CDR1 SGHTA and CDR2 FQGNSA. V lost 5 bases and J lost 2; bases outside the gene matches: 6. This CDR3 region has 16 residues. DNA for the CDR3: TGTGCCAGCAGCCTAACTAGCGGGAGGGGAACCTACGAGCAGTACTTC. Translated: CASSLTSGRGTYEQYF.

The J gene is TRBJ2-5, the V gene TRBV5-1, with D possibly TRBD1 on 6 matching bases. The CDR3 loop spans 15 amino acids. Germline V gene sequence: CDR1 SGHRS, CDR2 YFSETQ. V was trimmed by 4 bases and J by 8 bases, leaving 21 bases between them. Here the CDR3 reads CASSHEGGDKRTQYF. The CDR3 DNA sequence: TGCGCCAGCAGCCACGAGGGTGGGGACAAGAGAACCCAGTACTTC.

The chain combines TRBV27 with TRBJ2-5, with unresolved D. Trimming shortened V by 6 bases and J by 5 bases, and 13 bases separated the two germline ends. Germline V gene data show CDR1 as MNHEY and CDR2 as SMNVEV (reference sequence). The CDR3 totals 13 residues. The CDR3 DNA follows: TGTGCCAGCAGCGGCGGTACGCAGGAGACCCAGTACTTC. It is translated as CASSGGTQETQYF.

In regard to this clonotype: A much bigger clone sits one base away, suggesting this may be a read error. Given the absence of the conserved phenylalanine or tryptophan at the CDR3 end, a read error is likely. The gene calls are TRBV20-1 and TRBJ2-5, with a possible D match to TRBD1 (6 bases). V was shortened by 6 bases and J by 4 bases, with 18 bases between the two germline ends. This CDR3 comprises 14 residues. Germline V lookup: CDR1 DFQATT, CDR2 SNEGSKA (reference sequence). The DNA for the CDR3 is TGCAGTGCAGCGCTACAGGGATCGGGAGAGACCCAGTACTGC. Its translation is CSAALQGSGETQYC.

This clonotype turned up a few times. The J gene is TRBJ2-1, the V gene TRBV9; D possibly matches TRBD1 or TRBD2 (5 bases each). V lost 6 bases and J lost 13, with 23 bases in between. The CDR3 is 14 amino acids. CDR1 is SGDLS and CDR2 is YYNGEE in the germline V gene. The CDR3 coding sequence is TGTGCCAGCACCCGGGACGTAAAGCAAGAGACCCAGTTCTTC. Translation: CASTRDVKQETQFF.

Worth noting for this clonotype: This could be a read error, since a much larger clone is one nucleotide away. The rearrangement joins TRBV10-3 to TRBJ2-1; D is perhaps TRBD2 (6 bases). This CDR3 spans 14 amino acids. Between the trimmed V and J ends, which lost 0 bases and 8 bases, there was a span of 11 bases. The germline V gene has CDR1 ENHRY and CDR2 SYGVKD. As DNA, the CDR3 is TGTGCCATCAGTGAGTCGGCTAGCGAGGATGAGCAGTTCTTC. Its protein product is CAISESASEDEQFF.

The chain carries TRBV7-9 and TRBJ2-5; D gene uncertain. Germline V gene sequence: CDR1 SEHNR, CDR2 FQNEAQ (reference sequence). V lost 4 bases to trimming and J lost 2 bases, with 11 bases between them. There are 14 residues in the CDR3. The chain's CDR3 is CASSSDGIQETQYF. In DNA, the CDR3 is TGTGCCAGCAGCTCGGACGGAATTCAAGAGACCCAGTACTTC. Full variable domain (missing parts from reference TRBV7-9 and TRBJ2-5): DTGVSQNPRHKITKRGQNVTFRCDPISEHNRLYWYRQTLGQGPEFLTYFQNEAQLEKSRLLSDRFSAERPKGSFSTLEIQRTEQGDSAMYLCASSSDGIQETQYFGPGTRLLVL.

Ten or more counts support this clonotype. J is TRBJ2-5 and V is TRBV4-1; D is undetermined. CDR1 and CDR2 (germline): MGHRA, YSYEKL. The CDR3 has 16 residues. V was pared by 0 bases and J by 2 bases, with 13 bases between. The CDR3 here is CASSQDGFGWQETQYF. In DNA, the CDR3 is TGCGCCAGCAGCCAAGATGGCTTCGGGTGGCAAGAGACCCAGTACTTC.

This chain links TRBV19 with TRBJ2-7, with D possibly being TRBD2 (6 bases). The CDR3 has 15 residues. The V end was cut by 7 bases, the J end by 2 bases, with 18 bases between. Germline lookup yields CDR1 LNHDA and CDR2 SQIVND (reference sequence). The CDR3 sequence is CASTSTAGGPYEQYF. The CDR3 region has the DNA TGTGCCAGTACCTCGACGGCAGGAGGGCCCTACGAGCAGTACTTC. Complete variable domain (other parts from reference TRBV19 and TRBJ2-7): DGGITQSPKYLFRKEGQNVTLSCEQNLNHDAMYWYRQDPGQGLRLIYYSQIVNDFQKGDIAEGYSVSREKKESFPLTVTSAQKNPTAFYLCASTSTAGGPYEQYFGPGTRLTVT.

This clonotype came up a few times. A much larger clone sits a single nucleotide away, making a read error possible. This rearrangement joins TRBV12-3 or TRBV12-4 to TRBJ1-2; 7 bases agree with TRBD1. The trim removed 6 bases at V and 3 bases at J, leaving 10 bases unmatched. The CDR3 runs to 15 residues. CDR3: CASSQRQGTYYGYTF. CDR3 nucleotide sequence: TGTGCCAGCAGCCAAAGACAGGGAACGTACTATGGCTACACCTTC.

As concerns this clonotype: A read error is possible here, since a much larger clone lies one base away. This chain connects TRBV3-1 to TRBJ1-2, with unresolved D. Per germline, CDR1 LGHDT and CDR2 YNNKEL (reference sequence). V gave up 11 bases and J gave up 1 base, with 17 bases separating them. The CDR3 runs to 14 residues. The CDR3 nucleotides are TGTGCCTGCACCCCCGGCACCCTTAACTATGGCTACACCTTC. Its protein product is CACTPGTLNYGYTF.

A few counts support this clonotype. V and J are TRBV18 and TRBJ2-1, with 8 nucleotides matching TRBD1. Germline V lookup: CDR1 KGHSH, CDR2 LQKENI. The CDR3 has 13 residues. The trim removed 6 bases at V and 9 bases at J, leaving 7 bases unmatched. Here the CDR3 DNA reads TGTGCCAGCTCGATCCAGGGGGCAGCTGAGCAGTTCTTC. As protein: CASSIQGAAEQFF.

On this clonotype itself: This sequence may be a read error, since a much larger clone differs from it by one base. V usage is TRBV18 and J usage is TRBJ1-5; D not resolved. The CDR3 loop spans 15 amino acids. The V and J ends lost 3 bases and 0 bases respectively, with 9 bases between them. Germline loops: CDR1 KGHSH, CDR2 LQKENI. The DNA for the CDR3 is TGTGCCAGCTCACCGAACGGGGTTAGCAATCAGCCCCAGCATTTT. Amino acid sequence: CASSPNGVSNQPQHF. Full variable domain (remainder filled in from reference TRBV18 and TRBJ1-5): NAGVMQNPRHLVRRRGQEARLRCSPMKGHSHVYWYRQLPEEGLKFMVYLQKENIIDESGMPKERFSAEFPKEGPSILRIQQVVRGDSAAYFCASSPNGVSNQPQHFGDGTRLSIL.

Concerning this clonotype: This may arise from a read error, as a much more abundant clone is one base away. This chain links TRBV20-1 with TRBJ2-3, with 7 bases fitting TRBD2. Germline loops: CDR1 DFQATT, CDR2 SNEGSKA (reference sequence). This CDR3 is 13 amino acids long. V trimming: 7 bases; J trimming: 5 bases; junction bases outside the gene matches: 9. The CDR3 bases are TGCAGTGACACAGGACTAGTAAAAGATACGCAGTATTTT. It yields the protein CSDTGLVKDTQYF.

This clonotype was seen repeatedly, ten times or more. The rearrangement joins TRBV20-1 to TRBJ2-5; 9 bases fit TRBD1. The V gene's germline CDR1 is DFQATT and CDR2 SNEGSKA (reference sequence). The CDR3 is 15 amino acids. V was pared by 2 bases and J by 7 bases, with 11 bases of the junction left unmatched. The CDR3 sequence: CSARPGQGPLGTQYF. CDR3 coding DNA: TGCAGTGCTAGACCGGGACAGGGACCCCTCGGGACCCAGTACTTC.